These 9 T cell receptor beta chains were sequenced from one sample in a study of tumor-infiltrating lymphocytes in primary liver carcinoma. TCR beta cDNA came from about 0.45 ug total RNA, primed with a constant-region primer. Three rounds of nested multiplex PCR with slightly modified ARM-PCR produced TCR beta libraries. Both of the initial two PCR rounds ran for around 9 cycles and employed TRBV1-TRBV30 forward primers alongside a C-beta reverse primer. TCRdb ran MiXCR on the multiplex PCR reads and lists one entry per CDR3 protein. The table shows 70,000 to 85,000 distinct CDR3 sequences, with roughly two thirds occurring only once. Without any cell sorting, about 19-32 mg of bulk tissue yielded co-extracted RNA and DNA. The specimen was liver tumor tissue from sampling region 4. Specified subset: tumor region T4, right-lateral pole. The receptor set was obtained from a woman aged 55-69 years with primary liver carcinoma and hepatitis B virus infection.

Remarks on this clonotype: A much larger clonotype is one base distant, so this may be a read error. V is TRBV10-3 and J is TRBJ2-5, with 7 nucleotides matching TRBD1. The germline CDR1 and CDR2 sequences are ENHRY and SYGVKD. CDR3 size: 12 residues. This CDR3 is CAVQGGGETLYF. CDR3 bases: TGTGCCGTACAAGGGGGCGGCGAGACCCTGTACTTC.

Note on this clonotype: The junction departs from the called germline gene at one end, perhaps through a read error. The chain carries TRBV12-3 or TRBV12-4 and TRBJ2-1; D uncertain. The CDR3 totals 11 residues. CDR3 loop: CTSSKANEQFF. The CDR3 DNA follows: TGTACCAGCTCGAAAGCTAATGAGCAGTTCTTC.

This clonotype was detected only a few times. One base away lies a much larger clone, so this may be a sequencing read error. No conserved phenylalanine or tryptophan is present at the end of the CDR3, so a read error is the likely explanation. The chain recombines TRBV5-1 with TRBJ2-2; no clear D gene. Trimming stripped 5 bases from V and 0 bases from J, with 14 bases between. The length of the CDR3 is 16 residues. Germline V lookup: CDR1 SGHRS, CDR2 YFSETQ. The CDR3 nucleotides are TGCGCCAGCAGTCCTCAACTCACTGCGAACACCGGGGAGCTGTTTTCT. Protein sequence: CASSPQLTANTGELFS.

The chain carries TRBV11-2 and TRBJ1-2, with D uncertain. Per the germline V gene, CDR1 is SGHAT and CDR2 is FQNNGV. This CDR3 is built from 15 residues. V lost 1 base and J lost 9, with 18 bases in between. The DNA of the CDR3 is TGTGCCAGCAGCTTAGTGGCGGCCAGTGGCGGTAGCTACACCTTC. Its translation is CASSLVAASGGSYTF.

This clonotype has at least ten counts. The chain employs TRBV6-1 and TRBJ1-5; possible D gene TRBD1, 6 bases. Germline CDR1 reads MNHNS; CDR2 reads SASEGT. The CDR3 extends over 15 amino acids. V lost 6 bases and J 0 bases, leaving 12 bases between the germline ends. In DNA, the CDR3 is TGTGCCAGCAGGAAAGACAGGTCTAGCAATCAGCCCCAGCATTTT. This gives the protein CASRKDRSSNQPQHF.

Concerning this clonotype: At one end, the junction sequence differs from germline, possibly due to a read error. This rearrangement joins TRBV4-1 to TRBJ2-7; possibly TRBD1 for D (6 bases). Germline V gives CDR1 MGHRA, CDR2 YSYEKL. The CDR3 consists of 13 residues. The CDR3, as DNA: TGCACCAGCAGCCGGGGACAAAACTACGGGCAGTACTTC. The encoded protein is CTSSRGQNYGQYF.

This clonotype occurred many times. The rearrangement links TRBV6-5 to TRBJ1-1; D remains ambiguous. Germline V CDR1 and CDR2: MNHEY, SVGAGI. The CDR3 contains 16 residues. V was clipped by 0 bases and J by 2 bases, with 13 bases between them. For the CDR3, the DNA is TGTGCCAGCAGTTACTCCCCCCCCAGGTACAACACTGAAGCTTTCTTT. It is translated as CASSYSPPRYNTEAFF.

This chain links TRBV7-8 with TRBJ1-5; possible D gene TRBD1, 5 bases. In germline, CDR1 is SGHVS, CDR2 FQNEAQ. V was pared by 1 base and J by 4 bases, with 20 bases between. The CDR3 has 18 amino acids. The DNA for the CDR3 is TGTGCCAGCAGCTTAGAGCTACCCACGGGGCTTTGGAATCAGCCCCAGCATTTT. This translates into CASSLELPTGLWNQPQHF.

This clonotype was seen once. A read error is likely, as this CDR3 ends without the conserved phenylalanine or tryptophan. The J gene is TRBJ1-1, the V gene TRBV6-4, with D hard to call. Germline CDR1 is MRHNA and CDR2 is SNTAGT. The CDR3 has 17 amino acids. The DNA of the CDR3 is TGTGCCAGTAGTGATTCCGACCGAACTGGGTTGAACACTGAAGCTTTCTAT. Translation: CASSDSDRTGLNTEAFY.